This T cell receptor beta chain was identified in a study of blood T cell repertoires in COVID-19. As for the study in general: PBMCs, B-cell-depleted T cells, or T cells were the source of the cDNA or gDNA that made up the material.

The authors' processing: Reference gene primer amplification in the assay estimated nucleated cell counts. Only in-frame clones appear in the TCRdb table, and some are missing; sequencing was by immunoSEQ multiplex PCR. The V and J calls and clone size come from that table; D and trimming were worked out from the DNA. The sample shows 450,000 to 500,000 clones, about 90% of them seen only once. Self-reported history from a screening survey and questionnaire set each donor's cohort. Input material: PBMCs or T cells enriched from blood (not recorded which). The TCR was taken from a young woman who had recovered from COVID-19.

CDR3: CAIHSQGVFALNYNEQFF. The CDR3 coding sequence is TGTGCCATCCATAGTCAGGGGGTTTTCGCCCTTAACTACAATGAGCAGTTCTTC. This chain joins TRBV2 and TRBJ2-1; 7 nucleotides line up with TRBD1. The CDR3 covers 18 residues. Germline values: CDR1 SNHLY, CDR2 FYNNEI. J gave up 3 bases and V 10 bases, and 21 bases lay outside the gene matches.